The 32 T cell receptor beta chains presented below share a single source sample, sequenced in a study of blood T cell repertoires in COVID-19. Libraries were prepared by immunoSEQ multiplex PCR; TCRdb keeps only in-frame clonotypes and omits some of them. The sample has roughly 87,000 clones; 86% are singletons. Input material: peripheral blood. These receptors originate from a human donor in a cohort sampled during active COVID-19.

The V gene is TRBV7-8, the J gene TRBJ1-2; 7 bases align to TRBD1. V trimming: 5 bases; J trimming: 4 bases; junction bases outside the gene matches: 13. In germline, CDR1 is SGHVS, CDR2 FQNEAQ. CDR3 length: 16 residues. As DNA, the CDR3 is TGTGCCAGCAGCCCGGGGACGGGACAGTCTCTCTATGGCTACACCTTC. It is translated as CASSPGTGQSLYGYTF. Combining the CDR3 with reference TRBV7-8 and TRBJ1-2 gives the whole variable domain GAGVSQSPRYKVAKRGQDVALRCDPISGHVSLFWYQQALGQGPEFLTYFQNEAQLDKSGLPSDRFFAERPEGSVSTLKIQRTQQEDSAVYLCASSPGTGQSLYGYTFGSGTRLTVV.

This chain connects TRBV28 to TRBJ1-1; TRBD1 agrees at 8 bases. After removal of 0 bases from V and 4 bases from J, the junction contained 10 bases not matched to a gene. CDR3 length equals 17 residues. Germline values: CDR1 MDHEN, CDR2 SYDVKM. CDR3 sequence: CASSLWADGTGTTEAFF. CDR3 coding DNA: TGTGCCAGCAGTTTATGGGCGGATGGGACAGGCACCACTGAAGCTTTCTTT.

V and J are TRBV6-4 and TRBJ1-2; 8 positions agree with TRBD1. This CDR3 is 14 amino acids long. Germline lookup yields CDR1 MRHNA and CDR2 SNTAGT. Trimming took 6 bases from V and 8 from J; bases not matched to a gene: 11. The DNA of the CDR3 is TGTGCCAGCAGAATTACCGGACAGGGAGGCGGCTACACCTTC. Encoded protein: CASRITGQGGGYTF.

The chain couples TRBV9 to TRBJ2-3; maybe TRBD2 (5 bases). Between the trimmed V and J ends, which lost 0 bases and 2 bases, there was a span of 10 bases. Looked up from germline, CDR1 is SGDLS and CDR2 is YYNGEE. The CDR3 sequence is 15 residues long. CDR3 sequence (DNA): TGTGCCAGCAGCGTAGTGGCGGGTCACACAGATACGCAGTATTTT. Its protein product is CASSVVAGHTDTQYF.

The CDR3 loop is CASSMAGPSTELFF. The CDR3 bases are TGTGCCAGTAGTATGGCAGGCCCCTCTACGGAGCTGTTTTTT. V usage is TRBV19 and J usage is TRBJ2-2, with unresolved D. This CDR3 comprises 14 residues. Trimming stripped 3 bases from V and 10 bases from J, with 15 bases between. CDR1 and CDR2 from the germline V gene are LNHDA and SQIVND (reference sequence). The variable domain in full, completed from reference TRBV19 and TRBJ2-2, reads DGGITQSPKYLFRKEGQNVTLSCEQNLNHDAMYWYRQDPGQGLRLIYYSQIVNDFQKGDIAEGYSVSREKKESFPLTVTSAQKNPTAFYLCASSMAGPSTELFFGEGSRLTVL.

The count of this clone is one. This chain's CDR3 is CATSDPGPAGDTQYF. The CDR3 DNA reads as TGTGCCACCAGTGACCCCGGACCAGCGGGAGATACGCAGTATTTT. The chain combines TRBV24-1 with TRBJ2-3; a possible D gene is TRBD2 (6 bases). The CDR3 is 15 residues long. V lost 4 bases, J lost 5 bases, and 15 bases lay in between. CDR1 and CDR2 from the germline V gene are KGHDR and SFDVKD.

The chain is built from TRBV2 and TRBJ2-5, with D tentatively TRBD1 (5 bases). The CDR3 has 13 residues. The ends were cut back, 4 bases at V and 3 bases at J, with 9 bases in the middle. Germline CDR1 and CDR2: SNHLY and FYNNEI. CDR3 DNA sequence: TGTGCCAGCAGTGTGACAGAAAAAGAGACCCAGTACTTC. This translates into CASSVTEKETQYF.

The V gene is TRBV12-3 or TRBV12-4, the J gene TRBJ2-5; D is unclear. Trimming pared 4 bases from V and 5 bases from J, leaving 11 bases between. The CDR3 spans 13 residues. CDR3 in amino acids: CASSSPVVETQYF. The CDR3 DNA is TGTGCCAGCAGTTCCCCGGTCGTGGAGACCCAGTACTTC.

This clone appeared a single time. This chain uses TRBV5-6 with TRBJ1-3, with 8 bases that match TRBD1. Per the germline V gene, CDR1 is SGHDT and CDR2 is YYEEEE. With 4 bases clipped from V and 2 bases from J, the junction kept 5 bases outside the gene matches. This CDR3 has 15 amino acids. CDR3 bases: TGTGCCAGCAGCCGTAAGACAGGGGCTGGAAACACCATATATTTT. Its protein is CASSRKTGAGNTIYF.

The CDR3 DNA follows: TGTGCCAGCAGCCCAGCTAGCGGGGGTTGGGATACGCAGTATTTT. Its translation is CASSPASGGWDTQYF. This rearrangement joins TRBV9 to TRBJ2-3; 10 nucleotides match TRBD2. Germline assignment: CDR1 SGDLS and CDR2 YYNGEE. V was clipped by 4 bases and J by 6 bases; unmatched bases: 8. The CDR3 is 15 amino acids.

The chain carries TRBV7-8 and TRBJ1-6; TRBD1 aligns across 7 bases. CDR3 length: 13 residues. Germline V gives CDR1 SGHVS, CDR2 FQNEAQ. After removal of 7 bases from V and 9 bases from J, the junction contained 6 bases not matched to a gene. CDR3: CASNRQGLSPLHF. CDR3 DNA: TGTGCCAGCAACAGACAGGGCCTTTCACCCCTCCACTTT.

The chain carries TRBV6-5 and TRBJ1-6; TRBD1 agrees at 9 bases. This CDR3 spans 13 amino acids. V was pared by 5 bases and J by 10 bases, with 3 bases of the junction left unmatched. Per the germline V gene, CDR1 is MNHEY and CDR2 is SVGAGI. In DNA, the CDR3 is TGTGCCAGCAGTCCTGACAGGGGGTCACCCCTCCACTTT. The encoded protein is CASSPDRGSPLHF.

The chain uses TRBV7-2 and TRBJ2-2; the D gene is possibly TRBD2 (6 bases). Germline CDR1 SGHTA, CDR2 FQGNSA. The V end lost 1 base, the J end lost 7 bases, and 10 bases lay between the germline ends. This CDR3 is built from 14 residues. Here the CDR3 DNA reads TGTGCCAGCAGCTTAGTCGGGGGTAACGGGGAGCTGTTTTTT. It encodes CASSLVGGNGELFF.

The CDR3 region is CASSMGQTYNEQFF. The CDR3, as DNA: TGTGCCAGTAGTATGGGGCAGACCTACAATGAGCAGTTCTTC. The chain couples TRBV19 to TRBJ2-1; D might be TRBD1 (5 bases). There are 14 residues in the CDR3. V lost 3 bases to trimming and J lost 2 bases, with 8 bases between them. CDR1 LNHDA and CDR2 SQIVND come from the germline V gene (reference sequence). The variable domain in full, completed from reference TRBV19 and TRBJ2-1, reads DGGITQSPKYLFRKEGQNVTLSCEQNLNHDAMYWYRQDPGQGLRLIYYSQIVNDFQKGDIAEGYSVSREKKESFPLTVTSAQKNPTAFYLCASSMGQTYNEQFFGPGTRLTVL.

The chain employs TRBV19 and TRBJ2-5, with a tentative D call TRBD1 (6 bases). Germline V gene lookup returns CDR1 LNHDA and CDR2 SQIVND (reference sequence). V dropped 6 bases and J dropped 5 bases, with 19 bases sitting between them. The CDR3 spans 15 residues. The CDR3 DNA reads as TGTGCCAGTAGACGGACAGTGCAGTCTATTGAGACCCAGTACTTC. This gives the protein CASRRTVQSIETQYF. The full variable domain, with the rest looked up from reference TRBV19 and TRBJ2-5, is DGGITQSPKYLFRKEGQNVTLSCEQNLNHDAMYWYRQDPGQGLRLIYYSQIVNDFQKGDIAEGYSVSREKKESFPLTVTSAQKNPTAFYLCASRRTVQSIETQYFGPGTRLLVL.

The gene calls are TRBV9 and TRBJ1-5, with TRBD1 matching over 8 bases. V lost 3 bases and J lost 6; bases outside the gene matches: 5. This CDR3 contains 14 residues. Germline values: CDR1 SGDLS, CDR2 YYNGEE. Here the CDR3 reads CASSAGQGGQPQHF. In DNA form, the CDR3 reads TGTGCCAGCAGCGCCGGACAGGGAGGTCAGCCCCAGCATTTT. Together with reference TRBV9 and TRBJ1-5, the CDR3 gives the full variable domain: DSGVTQTPKHLITATGQRVTLRCSPRSGDLSVYWYQQSLDQGLQFLIQYYNGEERAKGNILERFSAQQFPDLHSELNLSSLELGDSALYFCASSAGQGGQPQHFGDGTRLSIL.

This chain links TRBV28 with TRBJ1-1; D unresolved. Trimming pared 1 base from V and 7 bases from J, leaving 13 bases between. The CDR3 length is 14 residues. Per the germline V gene, CDR1 is MDHEN and CDR2 is SYDVKM. CDR3 sequence: CASSLFSRGLEAFF. DNA for the CDR3: TGTGCCAGCAGTTTATTCTCTCGAGGGCTTGAAGCTTTCTTT.

This rearrangement joins TRBV19 to TRBJ2-6, with 8 bases identical to TRBD1. V trimming: 3 bases; J trimming: 0 bases; junction bases outside the gene matches: 4. Germline V lookup: CDR1 LNHDA, CDR2 SQIVND (reference sequence). The CDR3 has 17 amino acids. CDR3 DNA sequence: TGTGCCAGTAGTATGGGGACAGGAAGCTCTGGGGCCAACGTCCTGACTTTC. Translated: CASSMGTGSSGANVLTF.

V gene TRBV5-6 combines with J gene TRBJ2-7, with a possible D match to TRBD1 (5 bases). CDR1 and CDR2 from the germline V gene are SGHDT and YYEEEE. Trimming left V 7 bases short and J 0 bases short, with 17 bases between. The CDR3 covers 15 residues. CDR3 in amino acids: CASGRRGQSSYEQYF. The CDR3 DNA follows: TGTGCCAGCGGACGTAGGGGCCAGAGCTCCTACGAGCAGTACTTC.

V is TRBV7-2 and J is TRBJ2-2, with no clear D. Trimming took 1 base from V and 4 from J, leaving 7 bases between them. Per the germline V gene, CDR1 is SGHTA and CDR2 is FQGNSA. The length of the CDR3 is 14 residues. As DNA, the CDR3 is TGTGCCAGCAGCTTAGGACTTTCCACCGGGGAGCTGTTTTTT. This encodes CASSLGLSTGELFF.

The genes are TRBV9 and TRBJ1-5, with D tentatively TRBD1 (5 bases). CDR1 is SGDLS, CDR2 YYNGEE, per germline. This CDR3 is 14 amino acids long. The ends were cut back, 0 bases at V and 3 bases at J, with 7 bases in the middle. CDR3 loop: CASSVGQNNQPQHF. CDR3 DNA: TGTGCCAGCAGCGTAGGACAGAACAATCAGCCCCAGCATTTT.

This sequence joins TRBV6-2 or TRBV6-3 and TRBJ2-1, with 7 bases aligning to TRBD2. V trimming: 2 bases; J trimming: 0 bases; junction bases outside the gene matches: 4. CDR3 length equals 16 residues. Germline assignment: CDR1 MNHEY and CDR2 SVGEGT. The CDR3 region is CASSYGGVSSYNEQFF. The CDR3 DNA follows: TGTGCCAGCAGTTACGGGGGGGTAAGCTCCTACAATGAGCAGTTCTTC.

The rearrangement uses TRBV12-3 or TRBV12-4 and TRBJ2-2, with a tentative D call TRBD1 (6 bases). The CDR3 loop spans 12 amino acids. V lost 5 bases and J lost 6, with 7 bases in between. CDR3 nucleotide sequence: TGTGCCAGCAGTGAGGGGGCCGGGGAGCTGTTTTTT. As protein: CASSEGAGELFF.

The V call is TRBV5-1, the J call TRBJ2-3, with a possible D match to TRBD2 (5 bases). Per the germline V gene, CDR1 is SGHRS and CDR2 is YFSETQ. The CDR3 extends over 18 amino acids. Between the trimmed V and J ends, which lost 4 bases and 3 bases, there was a span of 24 bases. The CDR3 spells CASSPSSGSYLETDTQYF. The CDR3 nucleotides are TGCGCCAGCAGCCCTTCAAGCGGTAGCTACTTAGAGACAGATACGCAGTATTTT.

This sequence joins TRBV7-9 and TRBJ2-7; D not certain. The CDR3 is 12 amino acids. Trimming took 1 base from V and 6 from J, leaving 7 bases between them. Germline loops: CDR1 SEHNR, CDR2 FQNEAQ (reference sequence). CDR3 residues: CASSLDVGEQYF. The CDR3, as DNA: TGTGCCAGCAGCTTAGACGTCGGCGAGCAGTACTTC.

The CDR3: CSVLGQNLEAFF. CDR3 sequence (DNA): TGCAGCGTTCTCGGACAGAACCTTGAAGCTTTCTTT. This rearrangement joins TRBV29-1 to TRBJ1-1, with D possibly TRBD1 on 6 matching bases. The CDR3 is 12 residues long. V lost 5 bases and J lost 7, with 14 bases in between. The germline V gene encodes CDR1 SQVTM and CDR2 ANQGSEA.

The CDR3 DNA is TGTGCCAGCTCACCAGCAAGGGGAAACGAGCAGTACTTC. It yields the protein CASSPARGNEQYF. The rearrangement links TRBV18 to TRBJ2-7, with D perhaps TRBD1 (5 bases). Trimming removed 2 bases from V and 5 bases from J, with 10 bases in between. CDR1 is KGHSH and CDR2 is LQKENI in the germline V gene. The CDR3 has 13 amino acids.

The V call is TRBV7-8, the J call TRBJ2-3; D may be TRBD2 (6 bases). Germline V CDR1 and CDR2: SGHVS, FQNEAQ. CDR3 length: 15 residues. Trimming pared 2 bases from V and 4 bases from J, leaving 13 bases between. This chain's CDR3 is CASSLHAGGADTQYF. For the CDR3, the DNA is TGTGCCAGCAGCTTACATGCCGGAGGGGCAGATACGCAGTATTTT.

This sequence joins TRBV20-1 and TRBJ2-7, with 12 bases matching TRBD1. Germline values: CDR1 DFQATT, CDR2 SNEGSKA (reference sequence). The CDR3 runs 15 residues. After removal of 3 bases from V and 5 bases from J, the junction contained 8 bases not matched to a gene. CDR3 sequence (DNA): TGCAGTGCTAGTGTGGGACAGGGGGCTCGCAACGAGCAGTACTTC. This gives the protein CSASVGQGARNEQYF.

V usage is TRBV7-2 and J usage is TRBJ1-3, with no clear D. V was trimmed by 1 base and J by 4 bases, leaving 14 bases between them. This CDR3 has 16 amino acids. Germline-derived CDR1 and CDR2 are SGHTA and FQGNSA. CDR3 sequence: CASSLVGSGSGNTIYF. In nucleotides, the CDR3 is TGTGCCAGCAGCTTAGTAGGGTCGGGGTCCGGAAACACCATATATTTT.

The chain uses TRBV3-1 (or the pseudogene TRBV3-2) and TRBJ2-1; 12 nucleotides agree with TRBD2. Germline values: CDR1 LGHDT, CDR2 YNNKEL (reference sequence). Trimming removed 4 bases from V and 5 bases from J; junction bases left unmatched: 3. This CDR3 has 15 residues. The CDR3 nucleotides read TGTGCCAGCAGCCGAGGACTAGCGGGGAACAATGAGCAGTTCTTC. This gives the protein CASSRGLAGNNEQFF.

CDR3 in amino acids: CASSQETSGRAVFYEQFF. CDR3 nucleotide sequence: TGCGCCAGCAGCCAAGAGACTAGCGGGAGGGCCGTTTTTTATGAGCAGTTCTTC. This chain links TRBV4-1 with TRBJ2-1, with TRBD2 identical over 14 bases. The CDR3 sequence is 18 residues long. Germline assignment: CDR1 MGHRA and CDR2 YSYEKL. The trim removed 0 bases at V and 8 bases at J, leaving 9 bases unmatched.